A single sample is the source of the 16 T cell receptor beta chains below, sequenced in a study of T cells in Graves' hyperthyroidism and ophthalmopathy. What was amplified from RNA transcripts were TCR beta CDR3 regions. An initial round of RT-PCR targeting the TCR CDR3 relied on the HTBI primer set. TCRdb passed the multiplex PCR reads through MiXCR, listing each CDR3 protein once. Of about 350,000 distinct CDR3 sequences detected, 19% appear once; the ten largest clones hold about 3.7%. Sequencing used blood. All receptors come from a woman aged 18 to 35 with Graves' hyperthyroidism.

The rearrangement links TRBV10-3 to TRBJ2-7, with D perhaps TRBD1 or TRBD2 (5 bases each). The CDR3 has 15 amino acids. Germline V gene data show CDR1 as ENHRY and CDR2 as SYGVKD. V gave up 0 bases and J gave up 2 bases, with 11 bases separating them. The CDR3 sequence is CAISESGVGPYEQYF. CDR3 DNA: TGTGCCATCAGTGAGTCGGGGGTTGGGCCCTACGAGCAGTACTTC.

In its sample, this clonotype was seen many times. The chain links TRBV3-1 to TRBJ1-1, with D unresolved. Per the germline V gene, CDR1 is LGHDT and CDR2 is YNNKEL (reference sequence). V was clipped by 3 bases and J by 3 bases, with 8 bases between them. The CDR3 is 13 residues long. CDR3 loop: CASSQGVDTEAFF. CDR3 coding DNA: TGTGCCAGCAGCCAGGGCGTCGACACTGAAGCTTTCTTT.

This clonotype has a count of ten or more. This chain uses TRBV12-3 or TRBV12-4 with TRBJ2-2; TRBD1 might be the D (5 bases). Trimming took 0 bases from V and 8 from J, leaving 10 bases between them. This CDR3 is built from 14 residues. As DNA, the CDR3 is TGTGCCAGCAGTTTAGCGCGCAGGGAAGGGGAGCTGTTTTTT. This codes for CASSLARREGELFF.

With respect to this clonotype: It is likely a read error, because the conserved phenylalanine at the end of the CDR3 is missing. The DNA is omitted, as the CDR3 cannot be located on it reliably, and the CDR3 follows TCRdb's listing. CDR3 sequence: CASSLLTGRNTEACY. V gene TRBV7-3 combines with J gene TRBJ1-1; TRBD1, the table's D call, was not compared with the DNA. The CDR3 has 15 residues if both end residues are counted. The germline CDR1 and CDR2 sequences are SGHTA and FQGTGA.

This clonotype occurred many times. The chain couples TRBV6-1 to TRBJ1-5; D is undetermined. CDR1 and CDR2 from the germline V gene are MNHNS and SASEGT. This CDR3 has 14 residues. The V end lost 4 bases, the J end lost 1 base, and 8 bases lay between the germline ends. CDR3 loop: CASSVAGSNQPQHF. The CDR3 nucleotides read TGTGCCAGCAGTGTAGCGGGGAGCAATCAGCCCCAGCATTTT.

This clonotype has ten or more counts. The rearrangement joins TRBV7-9 to TRBJ1-1; TRBD1 might be the D (6 bases). Between the trimmed V and J ends, which lost 6 bases and 0 bases, there was a span of 11 bases. This CDR3 region has 14 residues. CDR1 and CDR2 (germline): SEHNR, FQNEAQ (reference sequence). The CDR3 region is CASRTGGLNTEAFF. The DNA for the CDR3 is TGTGCCAGCAGGACAGGAGGGCTGAACACTGAAGCTTTCTTT.

V usage is TRBV12-3 or TRBV12-4 and J usage is TRBJ1-2; 9 bases are shared with TRBD1. The CDR3 is 14 amino acids. V shed 5 bases, J shed 6 bases, and the junction held 7 bases outside the gene matches. CDR3: CASSPRTGVHGYTF. CDR3 in DNA: TGTGCCAGCAGTCCGAGGACAGGGGTGCATGGCTACACCTTC.

At least ten counts were recorded for this clonotype. V gene TRBV20-1 combines with J gene TRBJ2-7, with TRBD2 matching over 7 bases. This CDR3 region has 16 residues. The junction had 13 bases not matched to a gene; V was cut back by 4 bases and J by 1 base. Germline loops: CDR1 DFQATT, CDR2 SNEGSKA (reference sequence). CDR3: CSANTWGGGVSYEQYF. The CDR3 DNA sequence: TGCAGTGCTAACACGTGGGGCGGGGGTGTTTCCTACGAGCAGTACTTC.

The chain couples TRBV20-1 to TRBJ1-2, with TRBD1 identical over 7 bases. The length of the CDR3 is 13 residues. After removal of 1 base from V and 6 bases from J, the junction contained 5 bases not matched to a gene. Germline V gives CDR1 DFQATT, CDR2 SNEGSKA (reference sequence). Here the CDR3 reads CSARVQGMNGYTF. The CDR3, as DNA: TGCAGTGCTAGAGTACAGGGGATGAATGGCTACACCTTC.

This clonotype was recorded many times. The rearrangement uses TRBV29-1 and TRBJ2-7; 11 positions agree with TRBD1. Per the germline V gene, CDR1 is SQVTM and CDR2 is ANQGSEA. The junction had 12 bases not matched to a gene; V was cut back by 1 base and J by 4 bases. CDR3 length equals 17 residues. CDR3 DNA: TGCAGCGTTGAAGTGGGGGACAGGGGGACCCTCCCGTACGAGCAGTACTTC. Translating it yields CSVEVGDRGTLPYEQYF.

This clonotype was seen a few times. One base away lies a much larger clone, so this may be a sequencing read error. The rearrangement uses TRBV12-3 or TRBV12-4 and TRBJ2-5; 9 bases line up with TRBD1. The CDR3 length is 13 residues. For the CDR3, the DNA is TGTGCCAGCAGTTGGGACAGGGTCGAGACCAAGTACTTC. Translated, it gives CASSWDRVETKYF.

The table lists this clonotype with many counts. The chain joins TRBV30 to TRBJ1-1; D ambiguous. The V and J ends lost 4 bases and 4 bases respectively, with 10 bases between them. The germline gives CDR1 GTSNPN, CDR2 SVGIG (reference sequence). There are 12 residues in the CDR3. CDR3 amino acids: CAWKRVVTEAFF. The DNA for the CDR3 is TGTGCCTGGAAGAGGGTAGTCACTGAAGCTTTCTTT. Combining the CDR3 with reference TRBV30 and TRBJ1-1 gives the whole variable domain SQTIHQWPATLVQPVGSPLSLECTVEGTSNPNLYWYRQAAGRGLQLLFYSVGIGQISSEVPQNLSASRPQDRQFILSSKKLLLSDSGFYLCAWKRVVTEAFFGQGTRLTVV.

This clonotype was recorded many times. This sequence joins TRBV6-1 and TRBJ1-1; D is uncertain. Germline CDR1 MNHNS, CDR2 SASEGT. The CDR3 runs to 10 residues. Trimming removed 3 bases at V and 8 bases at J, with 4 bases between. CDR3 coding DNA: TGTGCCAGCAGTGAGGCGGAAGCTTTCTTT. This codes for CASSEAEAFF.

This clonotype has a count of ten or more. This chain uses TRBV2 with TRBJ2-2; 8 bases agree with TRBD2. Germline V gene sequence: CDR1 SNHLY, CDR2 FYNNEI. The CDR3 is made up of 12 amino acids. After removal of 10 bases from V and 5 bases from J, the junction contained 3 bases not matched to a gene. For the CDR3, the DNA is TGTGCCAAGAGCGGGGGAACCGGGGAGCTGTTTTTT. Translation: CAKSGGTGELFF.

This clonotype was counted many times. The gene calls are TRBV11-2 and TRBJ2-7; 7 nucleotides align to TRBD1. The CDR3 totals 17 residues. The V gene's germline CDR1 is SGHAT and CDR2 FQNNGV. Trimming at V came to 2 bases and at J to 2 bases, leaving 12 bases not matched to a gene. CDR3 nucleotide sequence: TGTGCCAGCAGCTTAAATCCGACGTGGACAGGAGCCTACGAGCAGTACTTC. This translates into CASSLNPTWTGAYEQYF.

The sample holds many counts of this clonotype. V and J are TRBV6-1 and TRBJ2-5, with D possibly being TRBD1 (6 bases). The ends were cut back, 5 bases at V and 4 bases at J, with 17 bases in the middle. This CDR3 is built from 15 residues. The germline V gene encodes CDR1 MNHNS and CDR2 SASEGT. The CDR3 here is CASSRRGNNLETQYF. Written as DNA, the CDR3 is TGTGCCAGCAGTAGAAGGGGGAACAATTTAGAGACCCAGTACTTC.